This section outlines one TCR beta chain sequence together with its context. The sample comes from a study of shared clonotypes between healthy human individuals. As for the study in general: Each donor's CD4 naive and CD4 memory cells filled three plates apiece, CD8 naive two, and CD8 memory one.

Memory CD4+ cells were the fraction left after CD45RA+ naive selection. Authors' analysis steps: Junction-only sequences produced by ImmunoSEQ had no quality scores, so filtering differed. Profiling relied on immunoSEQ multiplex PCR, and the TCRdb table lists in-frame clones only, not all of them. The V and J calls and clone size are taken from that table; D and trimming were inferred from the DNA. The sample holds 1.4 million or so clones, approximately 98.5% seen once. The CDR3 length is 15 residues. Per germline, CDR1 LNHNV and CDR2 YYDKDF (reference sequence). J lost 8 bases, V lost 2 bases, and 10 bases had no gene match.

Sequencing was carried out using naive CD4+ T cells sorted from blood. Subset reported: CD45RA+ positively selected. This receptor was obtained from a man aged 25 to 40 in good health. This sequence joins TRBV15 and TRBJ1-2; 8 positions match TRBD1. The CDR3 protein is CATSRMTGDWGGYTF. CDR3 sequence (DNA): TGTGCCACCAGCAGAATGACAGGGGATTGGGGAGGCTACACCTTC. The whole variable domain, filled in from reference TRBV15 and TRBJ1-2, reads DAMVIQNPRYQVTQFGKPVTLSCSQTLNHNVMYWYQQKSSQAPKLLFHYYDKDFNNEADTPDNFQSRRPNTSFCFLDIRSPGLGDTAMYLCATSRMTGDWGGYTFGSGTRLTVV.